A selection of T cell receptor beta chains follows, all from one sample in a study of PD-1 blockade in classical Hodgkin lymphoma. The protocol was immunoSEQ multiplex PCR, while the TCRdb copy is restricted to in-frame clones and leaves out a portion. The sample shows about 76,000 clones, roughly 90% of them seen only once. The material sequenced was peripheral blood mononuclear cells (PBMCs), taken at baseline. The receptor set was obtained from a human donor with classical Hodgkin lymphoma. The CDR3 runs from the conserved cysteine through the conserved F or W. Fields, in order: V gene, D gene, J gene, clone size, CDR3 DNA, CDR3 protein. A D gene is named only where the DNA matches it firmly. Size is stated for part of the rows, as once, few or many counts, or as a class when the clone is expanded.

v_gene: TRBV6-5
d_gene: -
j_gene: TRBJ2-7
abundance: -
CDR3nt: TGTGCCAGCAGCCCCCAGGCCGCCTACGAGCAGTACTTC
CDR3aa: CASSPQAAYEQYF

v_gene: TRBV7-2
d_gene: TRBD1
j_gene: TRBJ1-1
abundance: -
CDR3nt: TGTGCCAGCAGCTCGCAGACAGGGTTGGACACTGAAGCTTTCTTT
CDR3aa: CASSSQTGLDTEAFF

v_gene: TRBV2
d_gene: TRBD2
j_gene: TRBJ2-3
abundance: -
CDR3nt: TGTGCCAGCAGTACTAGCGGGAACTCCCCCGATACGCAGTATTTT
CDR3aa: CASSTSGNSPDTQYF

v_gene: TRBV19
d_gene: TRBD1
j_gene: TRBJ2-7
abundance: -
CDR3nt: TGTGCCAGTAGTGTCACCACCGGGACAGGGTCCTACGAGCAGTACTTC
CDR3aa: CASSVTTGTGSYEQYF

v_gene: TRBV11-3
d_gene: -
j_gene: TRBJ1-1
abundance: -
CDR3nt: TGTGCCAGCAGCTTAAACAGGGACACTGAAGCTTTCTTT
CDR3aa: CASSLNRDTEAFF

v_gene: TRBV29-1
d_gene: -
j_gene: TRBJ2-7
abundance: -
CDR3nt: TGCAGCGCTTCCCGAGACAGGCACTACGAGCAGTACTTC
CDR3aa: CSASRDRHYEQYF

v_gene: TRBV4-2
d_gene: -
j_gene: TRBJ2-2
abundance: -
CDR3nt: TGTGCCAGAGTTGCGGCAGGGACGAACACCGGGGAGCTGTTTTTT
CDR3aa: CARVAAGTNTGELFF

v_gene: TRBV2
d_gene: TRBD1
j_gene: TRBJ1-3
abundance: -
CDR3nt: TGTGCCAGCAGTCAGGGGGCCTCTGGAAACACCATATATTTT
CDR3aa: CASSQGASGNTIYF

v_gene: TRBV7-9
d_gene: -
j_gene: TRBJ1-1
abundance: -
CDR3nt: TGTGCCAGCAGCAGGGGAGGGAACACTGAAGCTTTCTTT
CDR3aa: CASSRGGNTEAFF

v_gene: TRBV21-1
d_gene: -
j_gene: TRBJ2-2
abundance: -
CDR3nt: TGTGCCAGCAGTAAAAGGGACAGGGGGCTTATCTCGAACACCGGGGAGCTGTTTTTT
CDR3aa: CASSKRDRGLISNTGELFF

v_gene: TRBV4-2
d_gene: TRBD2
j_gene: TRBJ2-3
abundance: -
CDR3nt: TGTGCCAGCAGCCAAGGTCGGGGGAGGGCCACAGATACGCAGTATTTT
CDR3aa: CASSQGRGRATDTQYF

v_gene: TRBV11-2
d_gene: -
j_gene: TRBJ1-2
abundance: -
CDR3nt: TGTGCCAGTGGGACAAGCTATGGCTACACCTTC
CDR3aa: CASGTSYGYTF

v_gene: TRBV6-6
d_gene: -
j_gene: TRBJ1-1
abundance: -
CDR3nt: TGTGCCAGCAGTGCGAACACTGAAGCTTTCTTT
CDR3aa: CASSANTEAFF

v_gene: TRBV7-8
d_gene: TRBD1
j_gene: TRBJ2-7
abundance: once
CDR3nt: TGTGCCAGCAGCCCAGGGACAGGGGGCTTGTGGTCCTACGAGCAGTACTTC
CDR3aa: CASSPGTGGLWSYEQYF

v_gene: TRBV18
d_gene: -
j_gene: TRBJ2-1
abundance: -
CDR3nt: TGTGCCAGCTCACCATATCTAGCGAAAAAAGGAAGCAATGAGCAGTTCTTC
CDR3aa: CASSPYLAKKGSNEQFF

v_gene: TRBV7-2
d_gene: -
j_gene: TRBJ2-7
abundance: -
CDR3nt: TGTGCCAGCAGCGCTCGATACGAGCAGTACTTC
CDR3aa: CASSARYEQYF

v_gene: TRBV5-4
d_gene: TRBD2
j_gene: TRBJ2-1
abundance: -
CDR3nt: TGTGCCAGCAGCCCGAGCCCTACTAGCGACTACAATGAGCAGTTCTTC
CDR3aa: CASSPSPTSDYNEQFF

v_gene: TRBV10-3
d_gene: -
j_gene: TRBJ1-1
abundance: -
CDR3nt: TGTGCCATGTCGGATCATTTGAACACTGAAGCTTTCTTT
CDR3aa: CAMSDHLNTEAFF

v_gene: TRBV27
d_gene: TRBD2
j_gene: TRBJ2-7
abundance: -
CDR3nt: TGTGCCAGCAGTTTATCCCGTGGGGGGGCCTACGAGCAGTACTTC
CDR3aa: CASSLSRGGAYEQYF

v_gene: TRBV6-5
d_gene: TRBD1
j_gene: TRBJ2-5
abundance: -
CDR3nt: TGTGCCAGCAGTTCGGGACAGGGAAGGGAGACCCAGTACTTC
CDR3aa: CASSSGQGRETQYF

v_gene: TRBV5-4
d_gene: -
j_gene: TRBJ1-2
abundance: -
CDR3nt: TGTGCCAGCAGCTTGAGGCGGGGGGGCCATGGCTACACCTTC
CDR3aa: CASSLRRGGHGYTF

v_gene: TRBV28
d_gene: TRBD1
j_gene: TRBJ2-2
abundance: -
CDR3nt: TGTGCCAGCAGTTTAACAGGGGGAGCCGGGGAGCTGTTTTTT
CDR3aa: CASSLTGGAGELFF

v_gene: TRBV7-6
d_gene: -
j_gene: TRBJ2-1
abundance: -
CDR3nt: TGTGCCAGCAGCCCTAGGGATGGCGGGCAGTTCTTC
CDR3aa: CASSPRDGGQFF